Sequencing of this TCR beta chain was carried out in a study of shared clonotypes between healthy human individuals. Germline V gives CDR1 MNHEY, CDR2 SVGAGI. V gave up 4 bases and J gave up 4 bases, with 16 bases separating them. The CDR3 consists of 15 residues. Generated by immunoSEQ multiplex PCR, the TCRdb table keeps only in-frame clones and is missing some. The sample holds about 1.1 million clones; around 78% are singletons and the top ten take around 0.47%. J is TRBJ1-2 and V is TRBV6-5; no clear D. This clonotype was sampled from a man aged 18 to 29 in good health. Some clones in this sample may be carry-over from other donors' samples. The specimen was memory CD4+ T cells from PBMCs. Subset denoted: CD45RA-negative fraction. The CDR3 region is CASSSVRQNFYGYTF. CDR3 in DNA: TGTGCCAGCAGTTCTGTGCGTCAGAACTTCTATGGCTACACCTTC.